Below, 12 T cell receptor beta chains from the same sample are listed, as sequenced in a study of T cells in Graves' hyperthyroidism and ophthalmopathy. Amplification of TCR beta CDR3 regions was performed using RNA transcripts as template. The HTBI primer set served for first-round RT-PCR of the TCR CDR3. TCRdb re-derived calls from the multiplex PCR reads in MiXCR, one entry per CDR3 protein. The sample consists of 550,000 to 600,000 distinct CDR3 sequences, 46% of them appearing once. The material sequenced was peripheral blood or thyroid tissue (not recorded which). These receptors were taken from an adult woman with Graves' disease, either hyperthyroidism or ophthalmopathy (not recorded which).

This clonotype was detected ten times or more. The J gene is TRBJ2-7, the V gene TRBV6-1; D may be TRBD2 (6 bases). The CDR3 runs 14 residues. With 10 bases removed from V and 5 bases from J, the gap between germline ends came to 21 bases. CDR1 is MNHNS, CDR2 SASEGT, per germline. CDR3 bases: TGTGCCACCCCTCAGCCTTTGCGGGACCACGAGCAGTACTTC. Amino acid sequence: CATPQPLRDHEQYF.

The genes are TRBV10-3 and TRBJ1-5; D is uncertain. This CDR3 has 15 amino acids. CDR1 is ENHRY and CDR2 is SYGVKD in the germline V gene. Between the trimmed V and J ends, which lost 0 bases and 3 bases, there was a span of 9 bases. CDR3 coding DNA: TGTGCCATCAGTGAGTCAAGGGCCCACAATCAGCCCCAGCATTTT. This sequence encodes CAISESRAHNQPQHF.

The CDR3 is CASRERQGFQPQHF. The CDR3 DNA reads TGTGCCAGCAGGGAACGACAGGGGTTTCAGCCCCAGCATTTT. The V call is TRBV7-2, the J call TRBJ1-5, with 8 positions matching TRBD1. V shed 6 bases and J 6 bases; nucleotides not matched to a gene: 7. Germline lookup yields CDR1 SGHTA and CDR2 FQGNSA. There are 14 residues in the CDR3. Using reference TRBV7-2 and TRBJ1-5 for the parts outside the CDR3, the full variable domain is GAGVSQSPSNKVTEKGKDVELRCDPISGHTALYWYRQSLGQGLEFLIYFQGNSAPDKSGLPSDRFSAERTGGSVSTLTIQRTQQEDSAVYLCASRERQGFQPQHFGDGTRLSIL.

There are many counts of this clonotype. This chain connects TRBV25-1 to TRBJ1-5; TRBD1 is a possible D gene (6 bases). Germline V lookup: CDR1 MGHDK, CDR2 SYGVNS. This CDR3 has 14 residues. V was cut by 4 bases and J by 7 bases, with 14 bases left in between. The CDR3 region has the DNA TGTGCCAGCAGTGGATTGACAGGAGAGCAGCCCCAGCATTTT. It yields the protein CASSGLTGEQPQHF.

Turning to this clonotype: With a much larger clone just one base away, this may be a read error. V is TRBV30 and J is TRBJ1-2; D unclear. The CDR3 is 13 amino acids. V lost 4 bases to trimming and J lost 4 bases, with 13 bases between them. Germline assignment: CDR1 GTSNPN and CDR2 SVGIG (reference sequence). CDR3 loop: CAWTRTSSYGYTF. CDR3 in DNA: TGTGCCTGGACACGCACCTCTAGCTATGGCTACACCTTC.

This clonotype appeared many times. The chain combines TRBV5-1 with TRBJ1-2; D is perhaps TRBD1 (6 bases). Deletions cut 3 bases from V and 6 bases from J, with 15 bases between. CDR1 is SGHRS, CDR2 YFSETQ, per germline. CDR3 length: 14 amino acids. The CDR3 DNA reads TGCGCCAGCAGCTACGGACAGCAGGGGAATGGCTACACCTTC. Its translation is CASSYGQQGNGYTF.

The table lists this clonotype with many counts. The chain uses TRBV7-6 and TRBJ2-7, with D possibly matching TRBD1 (8 bases). The germline V gene has CDR1 SGHVS and CDR2 FNYEAQ. The CDR3 contains 15 residues. V lost 4 bases and J 3 bases, leaving 16 bases between the germline ends. CDR3: CASSYQQGGVYEQYF. The CDR3, as DNA: TGTGCCAGCAGCTATCAACAGGGGGGGGTCTACGAGCAGTACTTC.

The chain links TRBV2 to TRBJ2-7, with a weak D call TRBD1 (6 bases). The CDR3 has 11 amino acids. Germline-derived CDR1 and CDR2 are SNHLY and FYNNEI. V was cut by 7 bases and J by 10 bases, with 14 bases left in between. Here the CDR3 reads CASKQGSSQYF. The CDR3 nucleotides read TGTGCCAGCAAACAGGGATCGTCCCAGTACTTC.

The V and J genes are TRBV7-6 and TRBJ1-4; TRBD1 agrees at 7 bases. The germline V gene encodes CDR1 SGHVS and CDR2 FNYEAQ. V was pared by 5 bases and J by 8 bases, with 5 bases of the junction left unmatched. The CDR3 has 13 amino acids. The CDR3 bases are TGTGCCAGCAGCGGGGGGGGACAGGAAAAACTGTTTTTT. This sequence encodes CASSGGGQEKLFF.

This clonotype was recorded at least ten times. This chain uses TRBV3-1 with TRBJ1-1; D remains ambiguous. Between the trimmed V and J ends, which lost 4 bases and 0 bases, there was a span of 6 bases. The CDR3 has 13 amino acids. The germline gives CDR1 LGHDT, CDR2 YNNKEL (reference sequence). In DNA form, the CDR3 reads TGTGCCAGCAGCCGTAAAGTGAACACTGAAGCTTTCTTT. Residues: CASSRKVNTEAFF.

The rearrangement uses TRBV10-3 and TRBJ2-5; possible D gene TRBD2, 5 bases. Germline CDR1 is ENHRY and CDR2 is SYGVKD. The CDR3 sequence is 15 residues long. Trimming took 2 bases from V and 1 from J, leaving 11 bases between them. CDR3 protein: CAISEASAGQETQYF. For the CDR3, the DNA is TGTGCCATCAGTGAGGCGTCGGCGGGCCAAGAGACCCAGTACTTC.

The V gene is TRBV6-4, the J gene TRBJ2-7; TRBD1 is a possible D gene (6 bases). This CDR3 has 13 amino acids. Per the germline V gene, CDR1 is MRHNA and CDR2 is SNTAGT. V shed 6 bases and J shed 3 bases, with 12 bases lying between them. The DNA of the CDR3 is TGTGCCAGCAGGACCCCGGACAGCTACGAGCAGTACTTC. Translation gives CASRTPDSYEQYF.